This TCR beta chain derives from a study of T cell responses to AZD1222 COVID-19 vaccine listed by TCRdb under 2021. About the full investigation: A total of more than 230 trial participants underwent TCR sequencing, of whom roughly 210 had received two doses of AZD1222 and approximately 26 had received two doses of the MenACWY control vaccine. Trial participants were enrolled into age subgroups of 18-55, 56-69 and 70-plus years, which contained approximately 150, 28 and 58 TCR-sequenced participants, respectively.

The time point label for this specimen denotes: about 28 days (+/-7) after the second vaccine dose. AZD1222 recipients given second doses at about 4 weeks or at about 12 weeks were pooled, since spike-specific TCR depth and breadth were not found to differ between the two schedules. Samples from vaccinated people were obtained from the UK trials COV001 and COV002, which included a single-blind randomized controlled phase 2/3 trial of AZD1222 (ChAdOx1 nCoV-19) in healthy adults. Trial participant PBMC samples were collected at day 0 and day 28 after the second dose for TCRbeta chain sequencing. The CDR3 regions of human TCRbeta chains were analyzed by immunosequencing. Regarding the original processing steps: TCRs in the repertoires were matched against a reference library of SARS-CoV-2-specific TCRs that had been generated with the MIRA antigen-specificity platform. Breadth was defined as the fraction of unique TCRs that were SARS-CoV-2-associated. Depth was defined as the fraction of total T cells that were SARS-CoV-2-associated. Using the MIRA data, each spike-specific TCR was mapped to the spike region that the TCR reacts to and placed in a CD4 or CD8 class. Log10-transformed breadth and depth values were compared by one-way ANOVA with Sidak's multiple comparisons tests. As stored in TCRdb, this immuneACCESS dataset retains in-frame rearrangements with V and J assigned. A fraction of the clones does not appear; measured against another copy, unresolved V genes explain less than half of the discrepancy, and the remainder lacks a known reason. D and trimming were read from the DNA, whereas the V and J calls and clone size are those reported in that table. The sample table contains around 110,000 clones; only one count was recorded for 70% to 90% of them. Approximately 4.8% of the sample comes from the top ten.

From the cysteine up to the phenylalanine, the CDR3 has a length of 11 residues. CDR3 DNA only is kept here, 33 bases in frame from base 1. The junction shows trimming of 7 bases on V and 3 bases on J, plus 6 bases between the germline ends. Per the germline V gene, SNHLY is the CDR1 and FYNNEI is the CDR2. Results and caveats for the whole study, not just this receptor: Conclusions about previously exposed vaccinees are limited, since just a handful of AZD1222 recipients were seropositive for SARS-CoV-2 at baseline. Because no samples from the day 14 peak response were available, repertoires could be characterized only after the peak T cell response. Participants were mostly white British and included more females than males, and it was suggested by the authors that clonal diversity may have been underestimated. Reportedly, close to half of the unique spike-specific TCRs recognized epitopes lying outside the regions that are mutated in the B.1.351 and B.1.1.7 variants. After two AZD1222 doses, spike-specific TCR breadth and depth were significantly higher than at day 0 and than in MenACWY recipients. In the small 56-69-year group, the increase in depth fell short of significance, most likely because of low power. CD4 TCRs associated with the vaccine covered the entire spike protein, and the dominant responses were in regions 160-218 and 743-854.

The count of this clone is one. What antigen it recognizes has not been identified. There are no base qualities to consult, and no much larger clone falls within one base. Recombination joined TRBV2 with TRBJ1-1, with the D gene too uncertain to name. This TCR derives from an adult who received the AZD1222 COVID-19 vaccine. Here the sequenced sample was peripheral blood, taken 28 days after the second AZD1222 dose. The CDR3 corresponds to CASTAYTEAFF. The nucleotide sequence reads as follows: TGTGCCAGCACTGCTTACACTGAAGCTTTCTTT.